These 4 T cell receptor beta chains were sequenced from one sample in a study of CD8+ T cells in alopecia areata. RNA extraction and reverse transcription yielded cDNA as sequencing template. TCRdb's copy holds only in-frame clones and misses some; the assay was immunoSEQ multiplex PCR. The sample yields 100,000 to 150,000 clones, around 50% seen once. The material sequenced was NKG2D-low CD8+ T cells sorted from blood. These receptors all come from a human donor with alopecia areata.

The chain recombines TRBV28 with TRBJ2-7, with TRBD1 as a possible D gene (6 bases). V lost 3 bases and J lost 2, with 14 bases in between. Germline CDR1 reads MDHEN; CDR2 reads SYDVKM. This CDR3 spans 15 amino acids. The CDR3: CASSLARGLTYEQYF. The CDR3 bases are TGTGCCAGCAGTTTGGCCAGGGGCCTGACCTACGAGCAGTACTTC.

The chain employs TRBV27 and TRBJ1-2; a weak D match, TRBD1 (5 bases). The germline V and J ends were trimmed by 5 bases and 4 bases, with 11 bases remaining between them. The V gene's germline CDR1 is MNHEY and CDR2 SMNVEV (reference sequence). This CDR3 has 13 amino acids. The CDR3 bases are TGTGCCAGCAGTCCCTTCGGGGGCTATGGCTACACCTTC. Amino acids: CASSPFGGYGYTF.

V usage is TRBV29-1 and J usage is TRBJ2-1, with D perhaps matching TRBD1 or TRBD2 (5 bases each). Germline V lookup: CDR1 SQVTM, CDR2 ANQGSEA. CDR3 length: 14 residues. V was pared by 2 bases and J by 9 bases, with 17 bases between. The CDR3 nucleotides are TGCAGCGTTGAAACAAGCGGACAAACGGGTGAGCAGTTCTTC. Amino acid sequence: CSVETSGQTGEQFF.

The chain is built from TRBV13 and TRBJ2-1, with unresolved D. Trimming cost V 4 bases and J 2 bases, with 3 bases left between them. The CDR3 loop spans 12 amino acids. Germline loops: CDR1 PRHDT, CDR2 FYEKMQ (reference sequence). The CDR3 region is CASSSAYNEQFF. Written as DNA, the CDR3 is TGTGCCAGCAGCTCCGCCTACAATGAGCAGTTCTTC.